This T cell receptor beta chain was captured by sequencing in a study of T cells in Graves' hyperthyroidism and ophthalmopathy. General study points: In simple terms, a model built on 13 V-J features told ophthalmopathy apart from stable hyperthyroidism. Ophthalmopathy onset followed model prediction by a median around 6.9 months. Most thyroid-expanded clonotypes above 0.001 were also found in blood.

Of note for this clonotype: What it binds is unknown.

RNA transcripts were the template for amplifying TCR beta CDR3 regions. First-round RT-PCR with HTBI primers amplified the TCR CDR3 region. TCRdb reprocessed the multiplex PCR reads with MiXCR, giving one entry per CDR3 protein. The table records approximately 610,000 distinct CDR3 sequences, over 12% of them present only once. Germline V lookup: CDR1 GTSNPN, CDR2 SVGIG (reference sequence). The CDR3 is 13 residues long. The V and J ends lost 2 bases and 2 bases respectively, with 9 bases between them. This clonotype was sampled from a woman in her forties with Graves' ophthalmopathy. This chain links TRBV30 with TRBJ1-1, with D possibly TRBD1 on 5 matching bases. The source material was blood. The DNA for the CDR3 is TGTGCCTGGAGTTATCAGGGAAACACTGAAGCTTTCTTT. Translation gives CAWSYQGNTEAFF.